A selection of T cell receptor beta chains follows, all from one sample in a study of T cells after yellow fever vaccination. TCRdb itself ran the 5' RACE reads through MiXCR, one entry per CDR3 protein. The sample has 450,000 to 550,000 distinct CDR3 sequences, less than 25% seen once. The sample consisted of PBMCs, taken roughly 20 days after the first yellow fever vaccination. The receptors here all came from a man aged 18 to 30 who received the YFV17D yellow fever vaccine. Each CDR3 is given with its conserved first and last residue. A D gene is named only where the DNA matches it firmly. Not every row has a clone size; where given, it reads once, few, many or a size class.

j_call	clone_size	d_call	v_call	cdr3_aa
TRBJ2-6	few	.	TRBV12-3/TRBV12-4	CASSKGVGGANVLTF
TRBJ2-2	few	.	TRBV29-1	CSARPVGLNTGELFF
TRBJ2-1	few	.	TRBV11-3	CASSPEGTSSYNEQFF
TRBJ2-2	many	.	TRBV19	CASRSGATGELFF
TRBJ1-1	many	.	TRBV7-2	CASRRREAEAFF
TRBJ2-5	few	TRBD2	TRBV12-3/TRBV12-4	CASSSTGTSGGQTQYF
TRBJ2-1	.	.	TRBV5-1	CASSWSGGRYNEQFF
TRBJ2-3	few	.	TRBV2	CASRVLAPTQYF
TRBJ1-3	few	.	TRBV6-5	CASSYLSVSGNTIYF
TRBJ2-1	.	.	TRBV7-9	CASSPPPLTYNEQFF
TRBJ2-5	.	.	TRBV3-1	CASSRWPGQNQETQYF
TRBJ2-1	.	TRBD2	TRBV24-1	CATSDGGLAKNEQFF
TRBJ2-3	.	TRBD2	TRBV7-2	CASSTGLAGGLDTQYF
TRBJ2-1	few	.	TRBV11-2	CASSPRSGHEQFF
TRBJ1-6	few	.	TRBV20-1	CSASRGGSSPLHF
TRBJ1-1	.	.	TRBV20-1	CSARTDRNTEAFF
TRBJ1-1	.	.	TRBV3-1	CASSQAGTEAFF
TRBJ2-5	.	.	TRBV6-1	CASSVGLGVQETQYF
TRBJ2-7	many	TRBD1	TRBV3-1	CASSPRTGRFDEQYF
TRBJ2-3	many	TRBD1	TRBV6-1	CASSRTGVLRTDTQYF
TRBJ2-2	.	TRBD1	TRBV7-3	CASSLIFTGGTGELFF
TRBJ1-1	.	.	TRBV12-3/TRBV12-4	CASTPQGTRTEAFF
TRBJ1-2	.	.	TRBV5-4	CASSSLGGTYGYTF
TRBJ2-3	.	.	TRBV4-3	CASSQDRYGGATDTQYF
TRBJ2-5	.	.	TRBV5-1	CASSPEFGGETQYF
TRBJ2-1	many	TRBD2	TRBV29-1	CSVATSGGGEQFF
TRBJ2-2	.	.	TRBV6-5	CASSYPPGPGELFF
TRBJ1-6	.	.	TRBV28	CASKFNDSPLHF
TRBJ2-5	.	.	TRBV25-1	CASSEYGGIQETQYF
TRBJ1-2	.	.	TRBV6-5	CASSYSIGRVGGYTF
TRBJ2-4	.	.	TRBV5-1	CASSLGLGRITSQNIQYF
TRBJ2-2	.	TRBD1	TRBV11-2	CASRPDRGAGELFF
TRBJ2-5	.	.	TRBV6-2/TRBV6-3	CASSAPVTGIQETQYF
TRBJ2-1	.	.	TRBV20-1	CSAREGFNEQFF
TRBJ1-1	many	.	TRBV7-2	CASSKTANTEAFF
TRBJ1-1	.	.	TRBV5-1	CASSLRTSQTRAFF
TRBJ2-3	few	TRBD1	TRBV18	CASSPRGTGFTDTQYF